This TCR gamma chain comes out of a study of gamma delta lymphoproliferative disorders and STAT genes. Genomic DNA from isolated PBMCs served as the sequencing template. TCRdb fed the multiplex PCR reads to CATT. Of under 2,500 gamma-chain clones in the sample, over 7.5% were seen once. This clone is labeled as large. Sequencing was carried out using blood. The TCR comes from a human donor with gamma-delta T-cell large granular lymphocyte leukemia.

The CDR3, as DNA: TGTGCCACCTGGGATGAGGCCCCCCCCGCCCCAGCCAAATCCCCGAATTATTATAAGAAACTCTTT. It specifies CATWDEAPPAPAKSPNYYKKLF. V is TRGV4 and J is TRGJ1 or TRGJ2. The J gene is not listed in TCRdb, so it was assigned here from a DNA match to germline. Trimming took 2 bases from V and 0 from J; bases not matched to a gene: 28. This CDR3 contains 22 residues. Germline V CDR1 and CDR2: EGSTGY, YDSYTSSV.